A selection of T cell receptor beta chains follows, all from one sample in a study of blood T cell repertoires in COVID-19. Libraries were prepared by immunoSEQ multiplex PCR; TCRdb keeps only in-frame clonotypes and omits some of them. The sample records 75,000 to 100,000 clones, about 86% being singletons. The specimen sequenced was peripheral blood. The origin of the receptors is a woman aged 80 or older with acute or convalescent COVID-19. CDR3s include the opening cysteine and the closing phenylalanine or tryptophan. Each record gives: V gene, D gene, J gene, clone size, CDR3 DNA, CDR3 protein. The D gene is left open where the match is weak. Size is stated for part of the rows, as once, few or many counts, or as a class when the clone is expanded.

>TRBV2|TRBD2|TRBJ2-5|NA
TGTGCCAGCAAGCTCGGGACTATACAAGAGGCGACCCAGTACTTC
CASKLGTIQEATQYF
>TRBV5-1|TRBD1|TRBJ1-6|NA
TGCGCCAGCAGCCGGACCGGGACAGGGTATAGCTCCTATAATTCACCCCTCCACTTT
CASSRTGTGYSSYNSPLHF
>TRBV19|NA|TRBJ2-3|NA
TGTGCCAGTAGTATGAGGACAACTCCAGATACGCAGTATTTT
CASSMRTTPDTQYF
>TRBV5-1|TRBD2|TRBJ2-5|once
TGCGCCAGCAGCGTCTCTCCTAGCGGGGGAGAGACCCAGTACTTC
CASSVSPSGGETQYF
>TRBV2|NA|TRBJ1-5|NA
TGTGCCAGCAGAGACAGTCTAAATCAGCCCCAGCATTTT
CASRDSLNQPQHF
>TRBV28|TRBD1|TRBJ2-7|NA
TGTGCCAGCTCCGCAGGGGGCTCCTACGAGCAGTACTTC
CASSAGGSYEQYF
>TRBV6-5|TRBD1|TRBJ1-1|NA
TGTGCCAGCAGTTCCTGGACAGGGAACACTGAAGCTTTCTTT
CASSSWTGNTEAFF
>TRBV6-1|NA|TRBJ1-1|NA
TGTGCCAGCAGTGACCAGGCTTTCACTGAAGCTTTCTTT
CASSDQAFTEAFF
>TRBV10-2|TRBD1|TRBJ2-7|NA
TGCGCCAGCAGTACAGGGGGCTACGAGCAGTACTTC
CASSTGGYEQYF
>TRBV5-8|NA|TRBJ2-7|few
TGTGCCAGCAGCTTCAGGGGCTACTCCTACGAGCAGTACTTC
CASSFRGYSYEQYF
>TRBV6-5|TRBD2|TRBJ2-5|NA
TGTGCCAGCAGTACGGGACTAGCAGAGACCCAGTACTTC
CASSTGLAETQYF
>TRBV28|TRBD1|TRBJ2-1|NA
TGTGCCAGCAGTAGGGACAGGGGCAAATCCAATGAGCAGTTCTTC
CASSRDRGKSNEQFF
>TRBV4-2|TRBD1|TRBJ1-5|NA
TGTGCCAGCAGCCAAGGGGAAACAGGGGCCCCTCTCAATCAGCCCCAGCATTTT
CASSQGETGAPLNQPQHF
>TRBV6-4|TRBD1|TRBJ1-6|NA
TGTGCCAGCAGTCCGGGACAGGGAGCGGGGTATAATTCACCCCTCCACTTT
CASSPGQGAGYNSPLHF
>TRBV11-2|NA|TRBJ1-6|NA
TGTGCCAGCAGCTTAGAGTCGAGGGCTTCACCCCTCCACTTT
CASSLESRASPLHF